The 9 T cell receptor beta chains presented below share a single source sample, sequenced in a study of human T cells and chemical hapten exposure. TCRdb reprocessed the RACE reads via MiXCR and lists one record per CDR3 protein. Here the sample spans 130,000 or so distinct CDR3 sequences, roughly 9.5% being singletons. Time point meaning: healthy volunteer bleed at 2 weeks. Before extraction, the whole blood was not fractionated, and total RNA was taken from it. Input material: whole blood. The receptor source for this set is a male donor in good health. Some clones in this sample may be carry-over from other donors' samples.

This clonotype was seen at least ten times. The chain is built from TRBV12-3 or TRBV12-4 and TRBJ2-3; 13 bases are a match to TRBD2. V shed 2 bases, J shed 5 bases, and the junction held 7 bases outside the gene matches. This CDR3 comprises 17 residues. CDR3 coding DNA: TGTGCCAGCAGTTTATTACTAGCGGGGGGGCTCGGAGATACGCAGTATTTT. Its translation is CASSLLLAGGLGDTQYF.

This clonotype occurred many times. The V and J genes are TRBV12-3 or TRBV12-4 and TRBJ2-7; TRBD2 might be the D (5 bases). This CDR3 is 12 amino acids long. V was pared by 8 bases and J by 7 bases, with 15 bases between. CDR3 loop: CASATGVGEQYF. CDR3 nucleotides: TGTGCCAGCGCCACCGGGGTAGGGGAGCAGTACTTC.

V usage is TRBV5-1 and J usage is TRBJ1-2; D uncertain. Trimming stripped 0 bases from V and 2 bases from J, with 5 bases between. The CDR3 is 13 amino acids. Germline loops: CDR1 SGHRS, CDR2 YFSETQ. The CDR3 loop is CASSLAPNYGYTF. The CDR3 DNA sequence: TGCGCCAGCAGCTTGGCACCAAACTATGGCTACACCTTC.

This clonotype was observed at least ten times. The chain carries TRBV9 and TRBJ2-3, with 9 bases lining up with TRBD2. This CDR3 comprises 20 residues. The germline V gene encodes CDR1 SGDLS and CDR2 YYNGEE. V was pared by 0 bases and J by 4 bases, with 18 bases of the junction left unmatched. DNA for the CDR3: TGTGCCAGCAGCGTAGCAATTAGCGGGAGTACGTCACTAAGAGCAGATACGCAGTATTTT. Residues: CASSVAISGSTSLRADTQYF.

This clonotype occurred a few times. V is TRBV2 and J is TRBJ2-1; 8 bases match TRBD1. After removal of 7 bases from V and 7 bases from J, the junction contained 15 bases not matched to a gene. The CDR3 sequence is 16 residues long. CDR1 is SNHLY, CDR2 FYNNEI, per germline. The CDR3 spells CASNPTGARRGNEQFF. In DNA, the CDR3 is TGTGCCAGCAACCCGACAGGGGCCCGAAGAGGGAATGAGCAGTTCTTC.

This clonotype was observed a few times. Here the CDR3 reads CAISESIGVGNTEAFF. In nucleotides, the CDR3 is TGTGCCATCAGTGAGTCAATCGGTGTGGGGAACACTGAAGCTTTCTTT. This chain connects TRBV10-3 to TRBJ1-1; no clear D. This CDR3 has 16 amino acids. From germline, CDR1 is ENHRY and CDR2 SYGVKD. Deletions cut 0 bases from V and 1 base from J, with 12 bases between.

This clonotype was seen a few times. The chain joins TRBV7-8 to TRBJ2-3; 10 positions agree with TRBD2. The CDR3 runs 18 residues. V shed 0 bases and J 5 bases; nucleotides not matched to a gene: 11. Looked up from germline, CDR1 is SGHVS and CDR2 is FQNEAQ. For the CDR3, the DNA is TGTGCCAGCAGCTTAGCTACACTAGCGGGAAGTCTTGGAGATACGCAGTATTTT. It encodes CASSLATLAGSLGDTQYF.

CDR3 nucleotide sequence: TGTGCCAGTGCAAACCCTCTGGCCAAAAACATTCAGTACTTC. Residues: CASANPLAKNIQYF. The chain joins TRBV12-3 or TRBV12-4 to TRBJ2-4; D gene uncertain. Trimming pared 9 bases from V and 1 base from J, leaving 13 bases between. The CDR3 is 14 residues long.

This chain joins TRBV6-4 and TRBJ1-1; no clear D. V dropped 6 bases and J dropped 1 base, with 6 bases sitting between them. This CDR3 is 12 amino acids long. Per the germline V gene, CDR1 is MRHNA and CDR2 is SNTAGT. The DNA of the CDR3 is TGTGCCAGCAGGCACCGGAACACTGAAGCTTTCTTT. The encoded protein is CASRHRNTEAFF.